The 20 T cell receptor beta chains in this list originate from one sample, sequenced in a study of cytomegalovirus exposure and HLA in healthy donors. The PCR made use of 60 Vbeta and 13 Jbeta primers. Measured with immunoSEQ multiplex PCR; TCRdb has only the in-frame clones, and not every one. The sample has 70,000 to 90,000 clones, over 60% seen once. Source material: PBMCs. Receptors were obtained from a man aged 60-69 years in good health and CMV-seronegative.

CDR3 coding DNA: TGTGCCAGCAGCTTACGAAGAGCTAATGAAAAACTGTTTTTT. Encoded protein: CASSLRRANEKLFF. V and J are TRBV13 and TRBJ1-4, with unresolved D. The CDR3 contains 14 residues. CDR1 and CDR2 (germline): PRHDT, FYEKMQ (reference sequence). V was shortened by 2 bases and J by 3 bases, with 7 bases between the two germline ends.

This chain joins TRBV2 and TRBJ1-3; 8 bases are shared with TRBD1. Trimming took 4 bases from V and 0 from J; bases not matched to a gene: 5. The germline gives CDR1 SNHLY, CDR2 FYNNEI. The CDR3 has 16 amino acids. The CDR3 reads CASSAWTGPSGNTIYF. The CDR3 DNA sequence: TGTGCCAGCAGTGCATGGACAGGGCCCTCTGGAAACACCATATATTTT. The whole variable domain, filled in from reference TRBV2 and TRBJ1-3, reads EPEVTQTPSHQVTQMGQEVILRCVPISNHLYFYWYRQILGQKVEFLVSFYNNEISEKSEIFDDQFSVERPDGSNFTLKIRSTKLEDSAMYFCASSAWTGPSGNTIYFGEGSWLTVV.

Details on this clone: Within the sample, other DNA sequences also encode this same CDR3. This chain links TRBV6-6 with TRBJ2-3; 7 nucleotides match TRBD2. The CDR3 runs 13 residues. The junction had 7 bases not matched to a gene; V was cut back by 7 bases and J by 6 bases. Germline CDR1 and CDR2: MNHNY and SVGAGI (reference sequence). CDR3 sequence: CASIYGGGDTQYF. The CDR3 DNA reads as TGTGCCAGCATCTACGGGGGAGGGGATACGCAGTATTTT.

J is TRBJ1-2 and V is TRBV7-6, with 10 bases fitting TRBD1. The CDR3 covers 14 residues. J lost 8 bases, V lost 5 bases, and 8 bases had no gene match. Germline assignment: CDR1 SGHVS and CDR2 FNYEAQ. The DNA for the CDR3 is TGTGCCAGCAGCCCCGGACAGGGGGTTTCCGGCTACACCTTC. Translating it yields CASSPGQGVSGYTF. Together with reference TRBV7-6 and TRBJ1-2, the CDR3 gives the full variable domain: GAGVSQSPRYKVTKRGQDVALRCDPISGHVSLYWYRQALGQGPEFLTYFNYEAQQDKSGLPNDRFSAERPEGSISTLTIQRTEQRDSAMYRCASSPGQGVSGYTFGSGTRLTVV.

This clone was seen a few times. V is TRBV4-1 and J is TRBJ2-1; a weak D match, TRBD1 (6 bases). The length of the CDR3 is 17 residues. V lost 4 bases to trimming and J lost 8 bases, with 24 bases between them. Germline V gene data show CDR1 as MGHRA and CDR2 as YSYEKL. CDR3 region: CASSPVRRRGNEDEQFF. The CDR3 DNA reads as TGCGCCAGCAGCCCCGTGCGACGAAGGGGGAATGAAGATGAGCAGTTCTTC.

The gene calls are TRBV6-5 and TRBJ2-7; 7 nucleotides line up with TRBD1. The CDR3 runs to 15 residues. The V gene end was trimmed by 6 bases and the J gene end by 7 bases; junction bases not matched to a gene: 15. Per the germline V gene, CDR1 is MNHEY and CDR2 is SVGAGI. This CDR3 reads CASRQGQSSLGEQYF. The CDR3 DNA sequence: TGTGCCAGCAGACAGGGACAGTCGAGTCTAGGGGAGCAGTACTTC.

V and J are TRBV6-1 and TRBJ2-3, with D possibly matching TRBD2 (7 bases). The V and J ends lost 7 bases and 4 bases respectively, with 18 bases between them. The germline V gene encodes CDR1 MNHNS and CDR2 SASEGT. The CDR3 spans 15 residues. CDR3 in amino acids: CASTQGGGGADTQYF. The CDR3 bases are TGTGCCAGCACCCAGGGAGGGGGAGGCGCAGATACGCAGTATTTT.

J is TRBJ1-1 and V is TRBV5-4; 9 nucleotides match TRBD1. The CDR3 extends over 17 amino acids. V trimming: 3 bases; J trimming: 8 bases; junction bases outside the gene matches: 17. Germline V gene sequence: CDR1 SGHNT, CDR2 YYREEE (reference sequence). CDR3 nucleotide sequence: TGTGCCAGCAGCTCCCCCCCTTCCACAGGGGGCCGCTTGGAAGCTTTCTTT. This translates into CASSSPPSTGGRLEAFF.

V usage is TRBV7-7 and J usage is TRBJ1-2; tentatively, D is TRBD1 (5 bases). This CDR3 comprises 10 residues. From germline, CDR1 is SSHAT and CDR2 FNYEAQ (reference sequence). The CDR3 loop reads CPDWGGGYTF. In DNA form, the CDR3 reads TGTCCCGACTGGGGCGGAGGCTACACCTTC. Full variable domain (outside the CDR3, taken from reference TRBV7-7 and TRBJ1-2): GAGVSQSPRYKVTKRGQDVTLRCDPISSHATLYWYQQALGQGPEFLTYFNYEAQPDKSGLPSDRFSAERPEGSISTLTIQRTEQRDSAMYRCPDWGGGYTFGSGTRLTVV.

The chain uses TRBV5-1 and TRBJ2-2; the D gene is possibly TRBD1 (6 bases). V lost 6 bases and J 0 bases, leaving 12 bases between the germline ends. Germline V lookup: CDR1 SGHRS, CDR2 YFSETQ. CDR3 size: 15 residues. The CDR3 protein is CASTRTASNTGELFF. As DNA, the CDR3 is TGCGCCAGCACCCGGACAGCCTCGAACACCGGGGAGCTGTTTTTT.

This clone has a handful of counts. The rearrangement uses TRBV6-1 and TRBJ1-5; possible D gene TRBD1, 5 bases. V was pared by 7 bases and J by 9 bases, with 19 bases between. Germline V CDR1 and CDR2: MNHNS, SASEGT. The CDR3 runs to 14 residues. The DNA for the CDR3 is TGTGCCAGCACTACGGGACTCACTGGGGGGCCCCAGCATTTT. Translating it yields CASTTGLTGGPQHF.

The chain recombines TRBV5-1 with TRBJ2-2; TRBD1 matches at 10 bases. The germline gives CDR1 SGHRS, CDR2 YFSETQ. The trim removed 5 bases at V and 5 bases at J, leaving 9 bases unmatched. This CDR3 is built from 16 residues. The chain's CDR3 is CASRPGTGVKTGELFF. In nucleotides, the CDR3 is TGCGCCAGCAGACCCGGGACAGGGGTCAAAACCGGGGAGCTGTTTTTT.

The chain links TRBV25-1 to TRBJ1-3; 7 bases are shared with TRBD1. Losses at the gene ends were 6 bases for V and 1 base for J; bases not matched to a gene: 3. Germline CDR1 reads MGHDK; CDR2 reads SYGVNS. CDR3 length equals 14 residues. The DNA of the CDR3 is TGTGCCAGCAGAGGGACAGCATCTGGAAACACCATATATTTT. It encodes CASRGTASGNTIYF.

The chain is built from TRBV4-1 and TRBJ2-1; TRBD2 is a possible D gene (6 bases). V lost 6 bases and J lost 7, with 22 bases in between. Germline V gives CDR1 MGHRA, CDR2 YSYEKL. The CDR3 has 16 amino acids. The CDR3 sequence: CASRLEGFPRGNEQFF. In DNA form, the CDR3 reads TGCGCCAGCAGACTGGAGGGATTCCCTCGCGGGAATGAGCAGTTCTTC.

The CDR3 spells CATSRVPRGGVHEQFF. The CDR3 DNA sequence: TGTGCCACCAGCAGAGTGCCAAGGGGCGGGGTTCACGAGCAGTTCTTC. The rearrangement uses TRBV15 and TRBJ2-1, with TRBD2 as a possible D gene (6 bases). The V end was cut by 1 base, the J end by 10 bases, with 20 bases between. The CDR3 length is 16 residues. The germline V gene encodes CDR1 LNHNV and CDR2 YYDKDF (reference sequence).

This clone has more than one count but fewer than ten. This rearrangement joins TRBV19 to TRBJ1-1; TRBD1 matches 7 bases. Germline V lookup: CDR1 LNHDA, CDR2 SQIVND (reference sequence). J lost 0 bases, V lost 4 bases, and 5 bases had no gene match. The CDR3 loop spans 15 amino acids. The CDR3, as DNA: TGTGCCAGTAGTAATCGAGGGACAGTGAACACTGAAGCTTTCTTT. As protein: CASSNRGTVNTEAFF.

This chain links TRBV6-1 with TRBJ1-2, with D possibly being TRBD1 (6 bases). Trimming stripped 0 bases from V and 9 bases from J, with 14 bases between. Germline V gives CDR1 MNHNS, CDR2 SASEGT. CDR3 length: 14 residues. CDR3 amino acids: CASSEAALQGSYTF. The DNA of the CDR3 is TGTGCCAGCAGTGAAGCAGCCCTACAGGGAAGCTACACCTTC.

V is TRBV7-8 and J is TRBJ1-1; D gene ambiguous. The CDR3 covers 12 residues. The V end was cut by 5 bases, the J end by 3 bases, with 7 bases between. CDR1 and CDR2 (germline): SGHVS, FQNEAQ. The CDR3 DNA reads as TGTGCCAGCAGCCGCCGGTACACTGAAGCTTTCTTT. Its translation: CASSRRYTEAFF.

The chain uses TRBV9 and TRBJ2-3; no clear D. The germline V gene encodes CDR1 SGDLS and CDR2 YYNGEE. V lost 0 bases, J lost 4 bases, and 9 bases lay in between. CDR3 size: 14 residues. The CDR3 DNA reads TGTGCCAGCAGCGTAGACAGTGGCGCAGATACGCAGTATTTT. Amino acids: CASSVDSGADTQYF.

This chain connects TRBV30 to TRBJ1-6; D possibly corresponds to TRBD1 (5 bases). The CDR3 loop spans 16 amino acids. In germline, CDR1 is GTSNPN, CDR2 SVGIG (reference sequence). The V gene lost 8 bases and the J gene lost 1 base, with 18 bases spanning the gap. DNA of the CDR3: TGTGCCGGTCACCATCCAAGGGGATCCTATAATTCACCCCTCCACTTT. Encoded protein: CAGHHPRGSYNSPLHF.